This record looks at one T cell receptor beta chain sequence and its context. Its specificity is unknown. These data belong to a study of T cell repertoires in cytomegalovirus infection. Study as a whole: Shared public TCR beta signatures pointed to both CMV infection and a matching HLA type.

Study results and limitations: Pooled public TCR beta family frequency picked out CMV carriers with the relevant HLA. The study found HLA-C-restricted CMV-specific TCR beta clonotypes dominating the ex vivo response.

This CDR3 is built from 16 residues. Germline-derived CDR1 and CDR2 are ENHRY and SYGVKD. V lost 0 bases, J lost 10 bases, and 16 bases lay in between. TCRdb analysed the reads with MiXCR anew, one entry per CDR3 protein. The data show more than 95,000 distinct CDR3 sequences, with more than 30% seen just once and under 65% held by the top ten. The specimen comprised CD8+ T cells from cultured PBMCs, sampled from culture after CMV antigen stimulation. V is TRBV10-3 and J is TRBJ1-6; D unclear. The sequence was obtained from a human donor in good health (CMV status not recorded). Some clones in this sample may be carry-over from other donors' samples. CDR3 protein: CAISESRGVNKSPLHF. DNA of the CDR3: TGTGCCATCAGTGAGTCACGTGGGGTCAACAAATCACCCCTCCACTTT.